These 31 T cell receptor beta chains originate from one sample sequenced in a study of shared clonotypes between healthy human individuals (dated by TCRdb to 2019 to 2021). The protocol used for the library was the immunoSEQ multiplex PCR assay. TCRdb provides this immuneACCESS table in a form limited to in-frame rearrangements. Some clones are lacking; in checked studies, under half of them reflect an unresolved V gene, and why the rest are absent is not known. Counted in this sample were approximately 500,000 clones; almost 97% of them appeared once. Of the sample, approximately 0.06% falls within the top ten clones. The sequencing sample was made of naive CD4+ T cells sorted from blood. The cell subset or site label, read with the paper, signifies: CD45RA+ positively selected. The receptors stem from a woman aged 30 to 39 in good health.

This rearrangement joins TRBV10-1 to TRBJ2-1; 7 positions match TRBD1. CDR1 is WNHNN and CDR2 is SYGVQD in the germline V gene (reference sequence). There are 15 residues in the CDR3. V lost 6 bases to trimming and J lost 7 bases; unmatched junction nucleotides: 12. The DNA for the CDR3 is TGCGCCAGCAGCAAAGCAGTGGGCAGGGGGAATGAGCAGTTCTTC. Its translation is CASSKAVGRGNEQFF.

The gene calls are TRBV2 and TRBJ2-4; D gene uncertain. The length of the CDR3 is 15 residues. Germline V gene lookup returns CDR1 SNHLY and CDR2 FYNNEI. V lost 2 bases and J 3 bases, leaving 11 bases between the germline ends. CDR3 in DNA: TGTGCCAGCAGTGAACAGGTTACAGACAAAAACATTCAGTACTTC. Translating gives CASSEQVTDKNIQYF.

The CDR3 is CASSVWGGEQYF. The CDR3, as DNA: TGTGCCAGCAGTGTTTGGGGTGGCGAGCAGTACTTC. The chain joins TRBV28 to TRBJ2-7; no clear D. Germline-derived CDR1 and CDR2 are MDHEN and SYDVKM. CDR3 length equals 12 residues. V lost 5 bases and J lost 6, with 11 bases in between. The complete variable domain, with remaining parts taken from reference TRBV28 and TRBJ2-7, reads DVKVTQSSRYLVKRTGEKVFLECVQDMDHENMFWYRQDPGLGLRLIYFSYDVKMKEKGDIPEGYSVSREKKERFSLILESASTNQTSMYLCASSVWGGEQYFGPGTRLTVT.

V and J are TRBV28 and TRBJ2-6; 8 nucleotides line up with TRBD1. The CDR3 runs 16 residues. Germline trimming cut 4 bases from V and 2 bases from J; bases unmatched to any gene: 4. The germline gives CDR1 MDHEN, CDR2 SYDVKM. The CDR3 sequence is CASSSQGAAGANVLTF. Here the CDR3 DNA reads TGTGCCAGCAGTTCCCAGGGGGCAGCTGGGGCCAACGTCCTGACTTTC.

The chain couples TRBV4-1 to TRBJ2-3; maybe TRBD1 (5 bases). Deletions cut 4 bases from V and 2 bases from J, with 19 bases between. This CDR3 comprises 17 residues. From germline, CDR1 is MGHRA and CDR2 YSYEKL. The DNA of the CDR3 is TGCGCCAGCAGCCCCAACGCCGACAGTAGATTCACAGATACGCAGTATTTT. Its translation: CASSPNADSRFTDTQYF.

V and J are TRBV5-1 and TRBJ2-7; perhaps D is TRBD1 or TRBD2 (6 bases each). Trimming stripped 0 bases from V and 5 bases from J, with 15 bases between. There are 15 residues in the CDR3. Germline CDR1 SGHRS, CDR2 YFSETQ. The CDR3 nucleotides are TGCGCCAGCAGCTTGGAAGGGGGGCCGGTCCACGAGCAGTACTTC. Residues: CASSLEGGPVHEQYF.

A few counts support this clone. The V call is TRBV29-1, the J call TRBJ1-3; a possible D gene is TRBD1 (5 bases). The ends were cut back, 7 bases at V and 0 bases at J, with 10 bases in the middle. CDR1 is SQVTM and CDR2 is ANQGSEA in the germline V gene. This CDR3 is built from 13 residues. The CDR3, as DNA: TGCAGCGGCACAGGCTTCTCTGGAAACACCATATATTTT. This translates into CSGTGFSGNTIYF.

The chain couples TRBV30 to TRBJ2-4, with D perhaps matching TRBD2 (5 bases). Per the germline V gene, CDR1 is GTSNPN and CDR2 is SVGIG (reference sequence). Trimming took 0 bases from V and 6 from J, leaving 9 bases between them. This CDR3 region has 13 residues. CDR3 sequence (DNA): TGTGCCTGGAGTGTACAAGGAGGAAACATTCAGTACTTC. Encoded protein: CAWSVQGGNIQYF.

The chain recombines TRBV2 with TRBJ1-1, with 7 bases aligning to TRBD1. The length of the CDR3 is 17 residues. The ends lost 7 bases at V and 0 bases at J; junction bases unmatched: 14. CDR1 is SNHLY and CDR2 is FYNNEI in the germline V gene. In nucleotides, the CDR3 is TGTGCCAGCACCACGAAGCCAAGAGGGACAGTGAACACTGAAGCTTTCTTT. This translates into CASTTKPRGTVNTEAFF.

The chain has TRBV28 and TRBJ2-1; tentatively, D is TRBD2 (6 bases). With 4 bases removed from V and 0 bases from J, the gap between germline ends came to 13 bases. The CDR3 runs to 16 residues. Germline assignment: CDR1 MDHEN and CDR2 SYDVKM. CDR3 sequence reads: CASSSWGVTSYNEQFF. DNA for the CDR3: TGTGCCAGCAGTTCATGGGGGGTAACCTCCTACAATGAGCAGTTCTTC.

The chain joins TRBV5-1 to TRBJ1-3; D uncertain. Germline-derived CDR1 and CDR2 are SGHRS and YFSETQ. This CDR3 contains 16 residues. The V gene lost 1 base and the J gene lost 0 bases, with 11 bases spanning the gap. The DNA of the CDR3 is TGCGCCAGCAGCTTGACGGCAGGCCGCTCTGGAAACACCATATATTTT. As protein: CASSLTAGRSGNTIYF.

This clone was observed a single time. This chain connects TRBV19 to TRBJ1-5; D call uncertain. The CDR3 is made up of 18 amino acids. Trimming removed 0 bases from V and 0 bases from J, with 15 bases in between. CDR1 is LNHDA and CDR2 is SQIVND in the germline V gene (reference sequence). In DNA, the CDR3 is TGTGCCAGTAGTATAGAAGCCACGAACCTCTATAGCAATCAGCCCCAGCATTTT. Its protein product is CASSIEATNLYSNQPQHF. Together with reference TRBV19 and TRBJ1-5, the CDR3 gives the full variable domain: DGGITQSPKYLFRKEGQNVTLSCEQNLNHDAMYWYRQDPGQGLRLIYYSQIVNDFQKGDIAEGYSVSREKKESFPLTVTSAQKNPTAFYLCASSIEATNLYSNQPQHFGDGTRLSIL.

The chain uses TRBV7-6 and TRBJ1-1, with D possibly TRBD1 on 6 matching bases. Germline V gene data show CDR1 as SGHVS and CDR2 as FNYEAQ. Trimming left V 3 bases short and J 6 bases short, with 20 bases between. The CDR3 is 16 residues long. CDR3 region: CASSLETGPNRAEAFF. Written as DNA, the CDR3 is TGTGCCAGCAGCTTGGAGACAGGCCCTAATCGGGCTGAAGCTTTCTTT.

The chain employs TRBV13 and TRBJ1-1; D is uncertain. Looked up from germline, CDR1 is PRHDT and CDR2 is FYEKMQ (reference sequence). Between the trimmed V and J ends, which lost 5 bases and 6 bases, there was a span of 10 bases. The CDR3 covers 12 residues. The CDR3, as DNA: TGTGCCAGCAGCACCCGGACGGCTGAAGCTTTCTTT. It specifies CASSTRTAEAFF.

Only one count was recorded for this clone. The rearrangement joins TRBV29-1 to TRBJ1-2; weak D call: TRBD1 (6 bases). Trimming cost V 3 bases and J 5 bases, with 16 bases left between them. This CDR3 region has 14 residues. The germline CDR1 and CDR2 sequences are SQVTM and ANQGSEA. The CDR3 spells CSVDRRQGRYGYTF. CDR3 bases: TGCAGCGTTGATCGGCGGCAGGGGCGGTATGGCTACACCTTC.

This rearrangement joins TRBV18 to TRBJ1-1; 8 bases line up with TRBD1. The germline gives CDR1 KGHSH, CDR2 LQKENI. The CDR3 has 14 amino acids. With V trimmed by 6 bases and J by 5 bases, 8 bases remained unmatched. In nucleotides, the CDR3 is TGTGCCAGCTCGTATCAGGGGGCACGTACTGAAGCTTTCTTT. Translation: CASSYQGARTEAFF.

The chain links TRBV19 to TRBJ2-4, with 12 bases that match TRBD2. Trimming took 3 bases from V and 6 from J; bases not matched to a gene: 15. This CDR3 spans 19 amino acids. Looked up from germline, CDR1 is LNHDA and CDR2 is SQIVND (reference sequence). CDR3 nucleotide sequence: TGTGCCAGTAGTATGAAGGGAGGGGGTGCTAGCGGGAGGGTAAACATTCAGTACTTC. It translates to CASSMKGGGASGRVNIQYF.

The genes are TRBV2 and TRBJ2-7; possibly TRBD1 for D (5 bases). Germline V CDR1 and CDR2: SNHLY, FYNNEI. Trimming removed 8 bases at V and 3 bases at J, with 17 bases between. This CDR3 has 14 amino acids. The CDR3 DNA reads TGTGCCAGCTTGGGGCAGGGTGTTAACTACGAGCAGTACTTC. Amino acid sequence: CASLGQGVNYEQYF.

Here the CDR3 reads CASSPGPKGTGNEQFF. The DNA for the CDR3 is TGCGCCAGCAGCCCAGGGCCTAAAGGGACAGGAAATGAGCAGTTCTTC. The chain links TRBV5-1 to TRBJ2-1; 8 bases are a match to TRBD1. Germline CDR1 is SGHRS and CDR2 is YFSETQ. The CDR3 extends over 16 amino acids. V trimming: 4 bases; J trimming: 7 bases; junction bases outside the gene matches: 13.

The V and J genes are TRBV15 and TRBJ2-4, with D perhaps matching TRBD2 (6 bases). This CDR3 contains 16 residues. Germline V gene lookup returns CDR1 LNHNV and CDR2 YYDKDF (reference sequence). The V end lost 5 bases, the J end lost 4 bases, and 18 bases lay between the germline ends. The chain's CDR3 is CATSFGLEGNKNIQYF. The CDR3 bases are TGTGCCACCAGCTTCGGGCTGGAGGGTAATAAAAACATTCAGTACTTC.

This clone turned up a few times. Written as DNA, the CDR3 is TGCGCCAGCAGCTTGGCCGACGATGGCTACACCTTC. It yields the protein CASSLADDGYTF. The chain carries TRBV5-1 and TRBJ1-2; D ambiguous. The V and J ends lost 0 bases and 6 bases respectively, with 6 bases between them. The CDR3 runs 12 residues. Germline loops: CDR1 SGHRS, CDR2 YFSETQ.

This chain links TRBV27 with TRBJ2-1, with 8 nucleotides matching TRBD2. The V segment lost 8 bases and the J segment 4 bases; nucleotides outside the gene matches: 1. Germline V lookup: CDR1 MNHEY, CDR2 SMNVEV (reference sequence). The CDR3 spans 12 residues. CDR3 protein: CASGLAYNEQFF. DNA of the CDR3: TGTGCCAGCGGACTAGCTTACAATGAGCAGTTCTTC.

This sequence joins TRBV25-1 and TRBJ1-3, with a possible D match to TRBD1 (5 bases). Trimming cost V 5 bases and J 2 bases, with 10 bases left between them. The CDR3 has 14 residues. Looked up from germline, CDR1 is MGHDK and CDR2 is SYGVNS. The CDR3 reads CASSLREPGNTIYF. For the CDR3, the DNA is TGTGCCAGCAGTCTCAGGGAGCCTGGAAACACCATATATTTT.

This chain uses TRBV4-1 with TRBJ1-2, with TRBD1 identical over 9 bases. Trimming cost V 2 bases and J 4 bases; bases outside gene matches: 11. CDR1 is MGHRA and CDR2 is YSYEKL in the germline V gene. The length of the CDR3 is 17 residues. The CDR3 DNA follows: TGCGCCAGCAGCCAACCATTGAGCCCGACAGGGGGCTATGGCTACACCTTC. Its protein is CASSQPLSPTGGYGYTF.

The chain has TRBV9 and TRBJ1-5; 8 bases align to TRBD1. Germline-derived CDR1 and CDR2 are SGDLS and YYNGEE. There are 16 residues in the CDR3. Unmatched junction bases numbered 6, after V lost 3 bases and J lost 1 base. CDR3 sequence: CASSAADRESNQPQHF. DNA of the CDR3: TGTGCCAGCAGCGCTGCGGACAGGGAGAGCAATCAGCCCCAGCATTTT. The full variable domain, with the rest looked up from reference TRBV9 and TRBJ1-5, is DSGVTQTPKHLITATGQRVTLRCSPRSGDLSVYWYQQSLDQGLQFLIQYYNGEERAKGNILERFSAQQFPDLHSELNLSSLELGDSALYFCASSAADRESNQPQHFGDGTRLSIL.

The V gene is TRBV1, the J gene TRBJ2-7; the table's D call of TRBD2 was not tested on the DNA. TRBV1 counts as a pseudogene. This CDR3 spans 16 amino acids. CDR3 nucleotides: TGCACCAGCAGCCAAGATTGTCGGGGTGCGGGGTACGAGCAGTACTTC. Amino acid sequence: CTSSQDCRGAGYEQYF.

The CDR3 here is CAWRGGPISGANVLTF. CDR3 DNA: TGTGCCTGGAGGGGGGGACCGATCTCTGGGGCCAACGTCCTGACTTTC. This sequence joins TRBV30 and TRBJ2-6, with TRBD2 as a possible D gene (6 bases). Germline CDR1 reads GTSNPN; CDR2 reads SVGIG (reference sequence). Between the trimmed V and J ends, which lost 3 bases and 0 bases, there was a span of 12 bases. There are 16 residues in the CDR3.

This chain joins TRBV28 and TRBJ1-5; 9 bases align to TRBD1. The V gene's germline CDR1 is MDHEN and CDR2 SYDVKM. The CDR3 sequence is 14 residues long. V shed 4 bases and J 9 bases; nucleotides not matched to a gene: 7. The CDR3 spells CASSSGTGSGPQHF. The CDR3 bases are TGTGCCAGCAGTTCCGGGACAGGGAGCGGGCCCCAGCATTTT. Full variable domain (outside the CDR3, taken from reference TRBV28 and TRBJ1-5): DVKVTQSSRYLVKRTGEKVFLECVQDMDHENMFWYRQDPGLGLRLIYFSYDVKMKEKGDIPEGYSVSREKKERFSLILESASTNQTSMYLCASSSGTGSGPQHFGDGTRLSIL.

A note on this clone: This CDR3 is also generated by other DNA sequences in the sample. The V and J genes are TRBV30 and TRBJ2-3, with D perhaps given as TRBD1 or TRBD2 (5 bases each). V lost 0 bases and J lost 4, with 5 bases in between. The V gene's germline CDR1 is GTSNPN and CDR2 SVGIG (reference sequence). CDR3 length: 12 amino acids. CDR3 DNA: TGTGCCTGGAGTGTGGGGGCAGATACGCAGTATTTT. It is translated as CAWSVGADTQYF.

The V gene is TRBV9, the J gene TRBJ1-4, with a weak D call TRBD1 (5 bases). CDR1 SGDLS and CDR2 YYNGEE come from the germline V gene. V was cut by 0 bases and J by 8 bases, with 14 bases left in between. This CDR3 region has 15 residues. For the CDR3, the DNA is TGTGCCAGCAGCGTAGCCGGGACCCCTTTCGAAAAACTGTTTTTT. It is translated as CASSVAGTPFEKLFF.

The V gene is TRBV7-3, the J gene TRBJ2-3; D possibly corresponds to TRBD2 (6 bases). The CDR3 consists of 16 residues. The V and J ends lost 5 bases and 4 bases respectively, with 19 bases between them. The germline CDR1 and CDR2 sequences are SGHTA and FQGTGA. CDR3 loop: CASSPSAGGEADTQYF. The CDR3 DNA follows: TGTGCCAGCAGCCCCTCGGCGGGCGGGGAGGCAGATACGCAGTATTTT. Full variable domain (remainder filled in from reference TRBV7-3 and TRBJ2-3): GAGVSQTPSNKVTEKGKYVELRCDPISGHTALYWYRQSLGQGPEFLIYFQGTGAADDSGLPNDRFFAVRPEGSVSTLKIQRTERGDSAVYLCASSPSAGGEADTQYFGPGTRLTVL.